The following is a T cell receptor beta chain sequence with its context. Germline V gives CDR1 MNHEY, CDR2 SVGEGT. The CDR3 contains 15 residues. V trimming: 2 bases; J trimming: 0 bases; junction bases outside the gene matches: 1. Produced via immunoSEQ multiplex PCR; TCRdb's table is partial and in-frame only. Of 200,000 to 300,000 clones in the sample, just under 85% are singletons; the top ten hold about 9.5%. These data originate in a study of blood T cell repertoires in COVID-19. Study context: Sample material is recorded as cDNA or gDNA derived from T cells, B-cell-depleted T cells, or PBMCs.

The sample taken for sequencing was peripheral blood. The rearrangement links TRBV6-2 or TRBV6-3 to TRBJ2-1; 7 bases fit TRBD1. The sequence derives from a woman aged 80 or over with acute or convalescent COVID-19. The CDR3 sequence is CASSYRDSSYNEQFF. In nucleotides, the CDR3 is TGTGCCAGCAGTTACCGGGACAGCTCCTACAATGAGCAGTTCTTC.